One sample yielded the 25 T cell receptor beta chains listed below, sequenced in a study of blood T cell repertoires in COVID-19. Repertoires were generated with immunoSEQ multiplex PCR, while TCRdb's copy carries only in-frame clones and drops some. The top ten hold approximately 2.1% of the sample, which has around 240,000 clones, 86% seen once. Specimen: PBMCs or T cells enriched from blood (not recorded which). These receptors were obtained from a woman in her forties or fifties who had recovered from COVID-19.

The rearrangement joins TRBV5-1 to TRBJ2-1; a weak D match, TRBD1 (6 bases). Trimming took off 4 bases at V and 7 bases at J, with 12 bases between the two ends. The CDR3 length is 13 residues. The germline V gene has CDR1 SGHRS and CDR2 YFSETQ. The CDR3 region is CASSPTGWNEQFF. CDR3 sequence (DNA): TGCGCCAGCAGCCCGACAGGTTGGAATGAGCAGTTCTTC.

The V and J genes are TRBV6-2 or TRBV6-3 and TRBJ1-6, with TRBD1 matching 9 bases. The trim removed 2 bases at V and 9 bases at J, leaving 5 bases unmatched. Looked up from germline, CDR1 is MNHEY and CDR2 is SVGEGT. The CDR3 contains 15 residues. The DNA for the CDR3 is TGTGCCAGCAGTTACCGGACAGGGGAGACTTCACCCCTCCACTTT. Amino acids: CASSYRTGETSPLHF.

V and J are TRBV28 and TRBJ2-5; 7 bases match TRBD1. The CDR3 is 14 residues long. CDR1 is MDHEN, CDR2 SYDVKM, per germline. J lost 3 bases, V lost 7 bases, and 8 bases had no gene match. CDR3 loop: CASNQVTGKETQYF. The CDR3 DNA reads TGTGCCAGCAACCAAGTGACAGGGAAAGAGACCCAGTACTTC. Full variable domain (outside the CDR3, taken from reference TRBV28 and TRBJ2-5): DVKVTQSSRYLVKRTGEKVFLECVQDMDHENMFWYRQDPGLGLRLIYFSYDVKMKEKGDIPEGYSVSREKKERFSLILESASTNQTSMYLCASNQVTGKETQYFGPGTRLLVL.

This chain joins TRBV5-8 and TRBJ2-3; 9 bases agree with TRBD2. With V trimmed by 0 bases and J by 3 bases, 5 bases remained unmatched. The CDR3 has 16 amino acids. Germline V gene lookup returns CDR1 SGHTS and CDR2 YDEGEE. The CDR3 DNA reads TGTGCCAGCAGCTTGGAGGGACTAGCAGGAACAGATACGCAGTATTTT. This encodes CASSLEGLAGTDTQYF.

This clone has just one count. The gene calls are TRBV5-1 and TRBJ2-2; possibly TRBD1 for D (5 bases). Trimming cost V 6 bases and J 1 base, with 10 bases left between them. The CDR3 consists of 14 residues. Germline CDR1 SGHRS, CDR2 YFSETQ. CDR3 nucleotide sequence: TGCGCCAGCACCCTTACAGGGAACACCGGGGAGCTGTTTTTT. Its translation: CASTLTGNTGELFF.

As DNA, the CDR3 is TGTGCCAGCAGCTTGGGCGGGAGGAGATTGGATACGCAGTATTTT. Protein: CASSLGGRRLDTQYF. The chain joins TRBV5-4 to TRBJ2-3, with 8 bases aligning to TRBD2. The V gene's germline CDR1 is SGHNT and CDR2 YYREEE (reference sequence). With 0 bases clipped from V and 6 bases from J, the junction kept 6 bases outside the gene matches. CDR3 length equals 15 residues. Drawing the rest from reference TRBV5-4 and TRBJ2-3, the complete variable domain is ETGVTQSPTHLIKTRGQQVTLRCSSQSGHNTVSWYQQALGQGPQFIFQYYREEENGRGNFPPRFSGLQFPNYSSELNVNALELDDSALYLCASSLGGRRLDTQYFGPGTRLTVL.

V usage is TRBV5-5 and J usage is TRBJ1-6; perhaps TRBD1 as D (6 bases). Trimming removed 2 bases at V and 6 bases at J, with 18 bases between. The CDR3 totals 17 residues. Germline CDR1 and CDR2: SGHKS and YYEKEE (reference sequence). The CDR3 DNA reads TGTGCCAGCAGCTTTCACAGGGTTAAGGTCCTTAATTCACCCCTCCACTTT. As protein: CASSFHRVKVLNSPLHF.

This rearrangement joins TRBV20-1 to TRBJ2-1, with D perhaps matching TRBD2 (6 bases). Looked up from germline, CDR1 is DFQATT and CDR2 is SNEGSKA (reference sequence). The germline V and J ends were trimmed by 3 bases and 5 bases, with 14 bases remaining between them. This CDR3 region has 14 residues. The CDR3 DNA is TGCAGTGCTAGTCCGCTAGCGCTAAACAATGAGCAGTTCTTC. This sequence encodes CSASPLALNNEQFF.

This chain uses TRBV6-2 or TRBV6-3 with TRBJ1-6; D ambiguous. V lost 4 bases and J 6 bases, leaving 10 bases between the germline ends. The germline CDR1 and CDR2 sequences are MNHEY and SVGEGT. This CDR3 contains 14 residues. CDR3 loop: CASSSLSGNSPLHF. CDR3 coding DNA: TGTGCCAGCAGTTCTCTCTCGGGTAATTCACCCCTCCACTTT.

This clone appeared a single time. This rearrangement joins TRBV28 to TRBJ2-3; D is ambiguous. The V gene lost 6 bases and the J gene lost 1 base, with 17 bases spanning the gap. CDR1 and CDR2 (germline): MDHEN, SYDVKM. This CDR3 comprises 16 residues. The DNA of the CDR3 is TGTGCCAGCAGCTTTTCGCTCCTAGGAGGCACAGATACGCAGTATTTT. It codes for CASSFSLLGGTDTQYF. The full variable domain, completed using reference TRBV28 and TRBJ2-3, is DVKVTQSSRYLVKRTGEKVFLECVQDMDHENMFWYRQDPGLGLRLIYFSYDVKMKEKGDIPEGYSVSREKKERFSLILESASTNQTSMYLCASSFSLLGGTDTQYFGPGTRLTVL.

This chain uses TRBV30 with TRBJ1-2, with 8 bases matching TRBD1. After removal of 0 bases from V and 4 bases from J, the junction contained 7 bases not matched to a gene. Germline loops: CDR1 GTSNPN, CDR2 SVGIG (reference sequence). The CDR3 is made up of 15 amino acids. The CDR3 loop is CAWSVPGQGGYGYTF. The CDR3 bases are TGTGCCTGGAGTGTACCCGGACAGGGTGGCTATGGCTACACCTTC.

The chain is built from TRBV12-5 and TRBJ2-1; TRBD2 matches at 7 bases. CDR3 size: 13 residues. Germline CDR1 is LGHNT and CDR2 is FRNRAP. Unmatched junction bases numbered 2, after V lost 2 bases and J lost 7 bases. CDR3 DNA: TGTGCTAGTGGTTTGACTAGCGAAAATGAGCAGTTCTTC. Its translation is CASGLTSENEQFF. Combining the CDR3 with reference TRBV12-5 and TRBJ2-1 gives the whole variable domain DARVTQTPRHKVTEMGQEVTMRCQPILGHNTVFWYRQTMMQGLELLAYFRNRAPLDDSGMPKDRFSAEMPDATLATLKIQPSEPRDSAVYFCASGLTSENEQFFGPGTRLTVL.

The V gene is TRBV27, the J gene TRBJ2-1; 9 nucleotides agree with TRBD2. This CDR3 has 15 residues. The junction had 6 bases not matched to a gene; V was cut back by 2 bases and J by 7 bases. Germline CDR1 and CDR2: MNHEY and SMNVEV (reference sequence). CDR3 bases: TGTGCCAGCAGTTTAGAGCGGGGGGTTTGGAATGAGCAGTTCTTC. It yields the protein CASSLERGVWNEQFF.

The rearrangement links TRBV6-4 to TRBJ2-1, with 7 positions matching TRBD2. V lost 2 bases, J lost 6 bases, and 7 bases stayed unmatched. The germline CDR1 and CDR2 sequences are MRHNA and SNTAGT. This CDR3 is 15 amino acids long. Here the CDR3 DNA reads TGTGCCAGCAGTGACACGGGGGGAGAGGTCAATGAGCAGTTCTTC. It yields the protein CASSDTGGEVNEQFF.

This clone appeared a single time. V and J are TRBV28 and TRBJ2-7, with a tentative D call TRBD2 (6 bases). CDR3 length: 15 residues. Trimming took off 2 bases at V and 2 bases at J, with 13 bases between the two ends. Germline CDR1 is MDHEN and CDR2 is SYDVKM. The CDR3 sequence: CASSLARGSAYEQYF. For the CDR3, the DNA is TGTGCCAGCAGTTTAGCACGGGGGTCCGCCTACGAGCAGTACTTC.

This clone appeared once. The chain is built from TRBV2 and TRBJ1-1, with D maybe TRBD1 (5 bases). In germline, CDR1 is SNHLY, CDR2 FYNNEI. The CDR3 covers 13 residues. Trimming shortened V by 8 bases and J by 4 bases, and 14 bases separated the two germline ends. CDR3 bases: TGTGCCAGCCGGAGCCTGGGGGGCACTGAAGCTTTCTTT. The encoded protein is CASRSLGGTEAFF.

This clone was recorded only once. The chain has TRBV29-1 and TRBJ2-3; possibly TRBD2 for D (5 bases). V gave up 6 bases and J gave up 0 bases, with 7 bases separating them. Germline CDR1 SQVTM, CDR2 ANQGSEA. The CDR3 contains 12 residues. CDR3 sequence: CSVRTSTDTQYF. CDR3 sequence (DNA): TGCAGCGTGCGGACTAGCACAGATACGCAGTATTTT.

CDR3 nucleotides: TGTGCCAGCAGTCACGGGGGAGGGCCTAGCAATCAGCCCCAGCATTTT. It codes for CASSHGGGPSNQPQHF. The chain combines TRBV28 with TRBJ1-5, with D possibly matching TRBD1 (5 bases). Trimming shortened V by 5 bases and J by 0 bases, and 14 bases separated the two germline ends. Germline V gene sequence: CDR1 MDHEN, CDR2 SYDVKM. CDR3 length equals 16 residues. Full variable domain (rest looked up from reference TRBV28 and TRBJ1-5): DVKVTQSSRYLVKRTGEKVFLECVQDMDHENMFWYRQDPGLGLRLIYFSYDVKMKEKGDIPEGYSVSREKKERFSLILESASTNQTSMYLCASSHGGGPSNQPQHFGDGTRLSIL.

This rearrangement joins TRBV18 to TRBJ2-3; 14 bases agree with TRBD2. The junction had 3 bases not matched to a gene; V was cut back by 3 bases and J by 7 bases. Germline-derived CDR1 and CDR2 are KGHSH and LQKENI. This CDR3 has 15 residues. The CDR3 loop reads CASSPGTSGGNTQYF. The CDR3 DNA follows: TGTGCCAGCTCACCTGGGACTAGCGGGGGAAATACGCAGTATTTT.

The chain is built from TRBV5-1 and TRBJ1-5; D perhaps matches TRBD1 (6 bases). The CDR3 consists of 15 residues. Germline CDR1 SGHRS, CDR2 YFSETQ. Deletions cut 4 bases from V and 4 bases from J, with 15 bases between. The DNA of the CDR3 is TGCGCCAGCAGCCAACAGGGTTCGGGGAATCAGCCCCAGCATTTT. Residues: CASSQQGSGNQPQHF.

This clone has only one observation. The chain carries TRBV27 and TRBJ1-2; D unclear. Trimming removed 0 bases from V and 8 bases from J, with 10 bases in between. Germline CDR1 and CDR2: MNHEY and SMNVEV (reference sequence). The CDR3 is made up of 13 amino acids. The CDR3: CASSLSGSLGYTF. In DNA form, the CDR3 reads TGTGCCAGCAGTTTATCTGGCTCGTTAGGCTACACCTTC.

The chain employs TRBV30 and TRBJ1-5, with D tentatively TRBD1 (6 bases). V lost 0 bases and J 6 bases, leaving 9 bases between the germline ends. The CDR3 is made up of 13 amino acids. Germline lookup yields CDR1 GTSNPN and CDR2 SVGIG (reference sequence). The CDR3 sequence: CAWSVGGAQPQHF. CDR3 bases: TGTGCCTGGAGTGTCGGGGGGGCTCAGCCCCAGCATTTT. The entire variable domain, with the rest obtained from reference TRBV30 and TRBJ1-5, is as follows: SQTIHQWPATLVQPVGSPLSLECTVEGTSNPNLYWYRQAAGRGLQLLFYSVGIGQISSEVPQNLSASRPQDRQFILSSKKLLLSDSGFYLCAWSVGGAQPQHFGDGTRLSIL.

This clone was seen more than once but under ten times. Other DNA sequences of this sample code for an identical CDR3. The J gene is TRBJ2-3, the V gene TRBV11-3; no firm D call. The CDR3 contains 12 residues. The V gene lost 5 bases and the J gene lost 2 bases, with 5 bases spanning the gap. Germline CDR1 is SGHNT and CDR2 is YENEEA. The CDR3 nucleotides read TGTGCCAGCAGCCCCAACACAGATACGCAGTATTTT. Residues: CASSPNTDTQYF.

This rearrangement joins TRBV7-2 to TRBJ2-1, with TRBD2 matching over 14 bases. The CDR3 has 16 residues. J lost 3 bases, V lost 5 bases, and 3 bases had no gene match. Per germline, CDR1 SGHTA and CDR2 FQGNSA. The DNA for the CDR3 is TGTGCCAGCAGCATGACTAGCGGGAGGGTCTACAATGAGCAGTTCTTC. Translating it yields CASSMTSGRVYNEQFF.

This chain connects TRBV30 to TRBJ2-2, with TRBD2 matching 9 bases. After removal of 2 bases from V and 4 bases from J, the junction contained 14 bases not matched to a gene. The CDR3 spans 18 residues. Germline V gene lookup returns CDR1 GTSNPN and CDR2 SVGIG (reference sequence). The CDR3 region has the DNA TGTGCCTGGAGTTTTCGCGGGAGGGCTTTTGGCGGCACCGGGGAGCTGTTTTTT. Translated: CAWSFRGRAFGGTGELFF.